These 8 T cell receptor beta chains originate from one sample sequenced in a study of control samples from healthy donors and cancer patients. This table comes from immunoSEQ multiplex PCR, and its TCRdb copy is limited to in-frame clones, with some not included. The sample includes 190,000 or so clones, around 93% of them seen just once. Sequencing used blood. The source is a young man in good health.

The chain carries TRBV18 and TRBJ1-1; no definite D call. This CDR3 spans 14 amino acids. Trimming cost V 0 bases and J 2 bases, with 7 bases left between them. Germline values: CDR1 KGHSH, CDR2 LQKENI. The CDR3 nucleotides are TGTGCCAGCTCACCACCGACACCTAACACTGAAGCTTTCTTT. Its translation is CASSPPTPNTEAFF. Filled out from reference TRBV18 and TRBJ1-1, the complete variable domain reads NAGVMQNPRHLVRRRGQEARLRCSPMKGHSHVYWYRQLPEEGLKFMVYLQKENIIDESGMPKERFSAEFPKEGPSILRIQQVVRGDSAAYFCASSPPTPNTEAFFGQGTRLTVV.

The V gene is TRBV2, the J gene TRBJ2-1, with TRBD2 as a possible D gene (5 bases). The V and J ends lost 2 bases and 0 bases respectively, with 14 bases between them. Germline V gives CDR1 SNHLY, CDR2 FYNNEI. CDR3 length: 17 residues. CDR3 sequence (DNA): TGTGCCAGCAGTGAATACAGAGGGATACACTCCTACAATGAGCAGTTCTTC. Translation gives CASSEYRGIHSYNEQFF.

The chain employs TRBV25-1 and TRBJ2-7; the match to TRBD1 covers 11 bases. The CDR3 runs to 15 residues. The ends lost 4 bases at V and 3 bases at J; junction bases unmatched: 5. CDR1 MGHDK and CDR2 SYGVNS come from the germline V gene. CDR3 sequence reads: CASSGRDRGIYEQYF. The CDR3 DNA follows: TGTGCCAGCAGTGGAAGGGACAGGGGGATCTACGAGCAGTACTTC.

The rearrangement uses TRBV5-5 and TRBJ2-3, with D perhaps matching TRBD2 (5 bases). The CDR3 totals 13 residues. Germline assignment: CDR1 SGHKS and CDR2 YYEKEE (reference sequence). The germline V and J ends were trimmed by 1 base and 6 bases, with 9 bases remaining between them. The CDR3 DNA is TGTGCCAGCAGCTTGAACGGCGGGGATACGCAGTATTTT. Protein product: CASSLNGGDTQYF.

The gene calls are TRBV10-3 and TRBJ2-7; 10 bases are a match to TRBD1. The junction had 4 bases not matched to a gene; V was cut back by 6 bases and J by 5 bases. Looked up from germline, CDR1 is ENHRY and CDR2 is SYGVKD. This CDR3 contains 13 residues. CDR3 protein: CAISLDRGNEQYF. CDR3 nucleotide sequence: TGTGCCATCAGCCTGGACAGGGGGAACGAGCAGTACTTC.

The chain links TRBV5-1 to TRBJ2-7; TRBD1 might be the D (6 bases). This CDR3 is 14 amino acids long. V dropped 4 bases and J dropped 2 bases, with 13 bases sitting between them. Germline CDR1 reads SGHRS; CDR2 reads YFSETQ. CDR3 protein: CASSQPGQTYEQYF. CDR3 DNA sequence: TGCGCCAGCAGCCAACCAGGACAGACCTACGAGCAGTACTTC.

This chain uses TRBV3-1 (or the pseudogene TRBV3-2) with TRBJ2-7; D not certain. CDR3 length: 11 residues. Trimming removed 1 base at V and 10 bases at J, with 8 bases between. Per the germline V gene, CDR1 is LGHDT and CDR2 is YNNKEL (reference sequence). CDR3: CASSQGGNQYF. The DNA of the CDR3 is TGTGCCAGCAGCCAAGGAGGCAATCAGTACTTC.

The CDR3 region has the DNA TGTGCCAGCAGTTGGGCTAGCGGACCCTCCTACGAGCAGTACTTC. It specifies CASSWASGPSYEQYF. The chain uses TRBV6-5 and TRBJ2-7; 7 bases line up with TRBD2. Germline assignment: CDR1 MNHEY and CDR2 SVGAGI. J gave up 0 bases and V 4 bases, and 6 bases lay outside the gene matches. This CDR3 is built from 15 residues.